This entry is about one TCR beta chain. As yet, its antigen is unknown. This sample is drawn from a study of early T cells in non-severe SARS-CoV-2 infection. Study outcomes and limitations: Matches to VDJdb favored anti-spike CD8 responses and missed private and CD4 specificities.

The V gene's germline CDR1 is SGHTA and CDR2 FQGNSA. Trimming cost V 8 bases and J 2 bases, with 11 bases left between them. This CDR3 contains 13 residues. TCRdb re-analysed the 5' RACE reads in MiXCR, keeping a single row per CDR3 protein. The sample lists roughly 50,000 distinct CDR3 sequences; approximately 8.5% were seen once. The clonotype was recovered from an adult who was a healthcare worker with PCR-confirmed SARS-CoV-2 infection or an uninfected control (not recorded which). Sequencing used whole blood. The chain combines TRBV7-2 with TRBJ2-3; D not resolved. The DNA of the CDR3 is TGTGCCAGCTCGCGGCAAGCCACAGATACGCAGTATTTT. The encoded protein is CASSRQATDTQYF.